Below, 24 T cell receptor beta chains from the same sample are listed, as sequenced in a study of beta chain features in type 1 diabetes. Isolated RNA was reverse transcribed in full, so expressed TCRB transcripts were sequenced. Only in-frame clones appear in the TCRdb table, and some are missing; sequencing was by immunoSEQ multiplex PCR. The repertoire has fewer than 500,000 clones, around 14% of them found once; the top ten carry roughly 0.033%. The source material was naive CD4+ T cells from blood. The receptors here all came from a man aged 25-45 years in good health.

The chain couples TRBV18 to TRBJ1-1; D might be TRBD1 (6 bases). This CDR3 has 13 residues. Trimming took 8 bases from V and 0 from J, leaving 10 bases between them. Looked up from germline, CDR1 is KGHSH and CDR2 is LQKENI. The CDR3, as DNA: TGTGCCAGCCACAGGGAACTGAACACTGAAGCTTTCTTT. It yields the protein CASHRELNTEAFF. The entire variable domain, with the rest obtained from reference TRBV18 and TRBJ1-1, is as follows: NAGVMQNPRHLVRRRGQEARLRCSPMKGHSHVYWYRQLPEEGLKFMVYLQKENIIDESGMPKERFSAEFPKEGPSILRIQQVVRGDSAAYFCASHRELNTEAFFGQGTRLTVV.

This chain uses TRBV20-1 with TRBJ1-6; D call uncertain. Germline V gene sequence: CDR1 DFQATT, CDR2 SNEGSKA (reference sequence). The CDR3 is 10 amino acids. The V end was cut by 7 bases, the J end by 14 bases, with 12 bases between. CDR3 DNA sequence: TGCAGTGTCCGGGCTGGGGCCCTCCACTTT. Translation: CSVRAGALHF.

This chain uses TRBV6-5 with TRBJ2-2; D unclear. Germline loops: CDR1 MNHEY, CDR2 SVGAGI. The CDR3 sequence is 15 residues long. V gave up 1 base and J gave up 3 bases, with 9 bases separating them. As DNA, the CDR3 is TGTGCCAGCAGTTACTGGAACGATGACACCGGGGAGCTGTTTTTT. Residues: CASSYWNDDTGELFF.

The table lists this clone with a few counts. This chain links TRBV29-1 with TRBJ2-7; 7 bases are a match to TRBD1. The CDR3 is 11 amino acids. V lost 4 bases and J lost 6; bases outside the gene matches: 3. CDR1 and CDR2 (germline): SQVTM, ANQGSEA. In nucleotides, the CDR3 is TGCAGCGTTGGACAGGGCGGCGAGCAGTACTTC. Amino acids: CSVGQGGEQYF.

This clone turned up a few times. The chain links TRBV7-2 to TRBJ1-2; D might be TRBD1 (5 bases). The CDR3 is made up of 14 amino acids. V shed 1 base and J shed 8 bases, with 14 bases lying between them. Germline assignment: CDR1 SGHTA and CDR2 FQGNSA. CDR3 region: CASSLGQPLEGYTF. CDR3 DNA: TGTGCCAGCAGCTTAGGACAGCCGTTAGAGGGCTACACCTTC. Looking up the rest from reference TRBV7-2 and TRBJ1-2 gives the full variable domain: GAGVSQSPSNKVTEKGKDVELRCDPISGHTALYWYRQSLGQGLEFLIYFQGNSAPDKSGLPSDRFSAERTGGSVSTLTIQRTQQEDSAVYLCASSLGQPLEGYTFGSGTRLTVV.

The chain joins TRBV29-1 to TRBJ1-2; D call uncertain. This CDR3 has 16 residues. Trimming left V 5 bases short and J 4 bases short, with 23 bases between. The germline V gene encodes CDR1 SQVTM and CDR2 ANQGSEA. The CDR3 spells CSVMNPTAGDPYGYTF. CDR3 nucleotide sequence: TGCAGCGTTATGAATCCCACGGCGGGAGATCCCTATGGCTACACCTTC.

The rearrangement links TRBV6-6 to TRBJ2-7; D not resolved. The V and J ends lost 4 bases and 5 bases respectively, with 18 bases between them. This CDR3 spans 15 amino acids. Looked up from germline, CDR1 is MNHNY and CDR2 is SVGAGI (reference sequence). CDR3 sequence (DNA): TGTGCCAGCAGTTCAAGGGTGCCACCTGATGACGAGCAGTACTTC. Translation: CASSSRVPPDDEQYF.

This clone was counted only a few times. The rearrangement links TRBV29-1 to TRBJ2-1; TRBD2 agrees at 7 bases. The CDR3 has 16 amino acids. Germline V gene sequence: CDR1 SQVTM, CDR2 ANQGSEA. With 4 bases clipped from V and 1 base from J, the junction kept 10 bases outside the gene matches. DNA for the CDR3: TGCAGCGTTGTTAGCGGGCCGCTCCAGTCCTACAATGAGCAGTTCTTC. It encodes CSVVSGPLQSYNEQFF.

This clone appeared a few times. The chain links TRBV30 to TRBJ2-1; TRBD2 matches at 10 bases. The CDR3 length is 12 residues. In germline, CDR1 is GTSNPN, CDR2 SVGIG (reference sequence). Trimming at V came to 5 bases and at J to 7 bases, leaving 2 bases not matched to a gene. The CDR3 sequence: CAWSSGSNEQFF. The CDR3, as DNA: TGTGCCTGGTCTAGCGGGAGTAATGAGCAGTTCTTC.

This chain links TRBV5-1 with TRBJ2-1; D gene unclear. V was trimmed by 1 base and J by 6 bases, leaving 5 bases between them. Germline CDR1 reads SGHRS; CDR2 reads YFSETQ. CDR3 length equals 12 residues. The CDR3 DNA is TGCGCCAGCAGCTTGCCAGGCAATGAGCAGTTCTTC. Translation: CASSLPGNEQFF.

Remarks on this clone: A junction boundary mismatches the germline segment, possibly from a read error. The chain has TRBV6-5 and TRBJ2-3; TRBD1 matches at 7 bases. The germline CDR1 and CDR2 sequences are MNHEY and SVGAGI. CDR3 size: 14 residues. The CDR3 spells CASSYRDSKDTQYF. As DNA, the CDR3 is TGTGCCAGCAGTTACCGGGACAGCAAAGATACGCAGTATTTT.

This clone turned up a few times. Distinct nucleotide sequences in the sample also encode this CDR3. The chain uses TRBV20-1 and TRBJ2-5; D not certain. The V and J ends lost 6 bases and 4 bases respectively, with 9 bases between them. Germline lookup yields CDR1 DFQATT and CDR2 SNEGSKA (reference sequence). CDR3 length: 11 residues. The CDR3 loop is CSAVPRETQYF. CDR3 bases: TGCAGTGCCGTCCCTCGAGAGACCCAGTACTTC.

The gene calls are TRBV27 and TRBJ2-7; the match to TRBD1 covers 9 bases. CDR3 length equals 15 residues. Germline assignment: CDR1 MNHEY and CDR2 SMNVEV (reference sequence). J gave up 2 bases and V 6 bases, and 8 bases lay outside the gene matches. The CDR3 nucleotides read TGTGCCAGCAGACCGGGACAGGGTAGGACCTACGAGCAGTACTTC. It is translated as CASRPGQGRTYEQYF.

The gene calls are TRBV4-3 and TRBJ2-3, with TRBD2 as a possible D gene (6 bases). Germline-derived CDR1 and CDR2 are LGHNA and YSLEER. Trimming cost V 4 bases and J 6 bases, with 14 bases left between them. The CDR3 is made up of 14 amino acids. The CDR3 region is CASSRTSISDTQYF. The CDR3 nucleotides are TGCGCCAGCAGCCGTACTAGCATCTCTGATACGCAGTATTTT.

This clone turned up a few times. The rearrangement joins TRBV11-2 to TRBJ2-1; 9 nucleotides agree with TRBD1. V lost 4 bases, J lost 5 bases, and 3 bases stayed unmatched. Germline loops: CDR1 SGHAT, CDR2 FQNNGV. There are 14 residues in the CDR3. The CDR3 sequence is CASSSNRGHNEQFF. The CDR3 DNA follows: TGTGCCAGCAGCTCGAACAGGGGGCACAATGAGCAGTTCTTC.

This clone was observed a handful of times. The V and J genes are TRBV7-2 and TRBJ2-1, with 9 bases lining up with TRBD2. In germline, CDR1 is SGHTA, CDR2 FQGNSA. The junction had 4 bases not matched to a gene; V was cut back by 2 bases and J by 5 bases. The CDR3 covers 15 residues. The CDR3 loop is CASSLKSSGNNEQFF. CDR3 bases: TGTGCCAGCAGCTTAAAATCTAGCGGGAACAATGAGCAGTTCTTC.

In this sample, this clone turned up a few times. The V gene is TRBV7-2, the J gene TRBJ2-5, with TRBD2 matching over 7 bases. The germline CDR1 and CDR2 sequences are SGHTA and FQGNSA. This CDR3 has 14 residues. J lost 4 bases, V lost 1 base, and 3 bases had no gene match. The CDR3 reads CASSLVPSGETQYF. The CDR3, as DNA: TGTGCCAGCAGCTTAGTTCCTAGCGGAGAGACCCAGTACTTC. Together with reference TRBV7-2 and TRBJ2-5, the CDR3 gives the full variable domain: GAGVSQSPSNKVTEKGKDVELRCDPISGHTALYWYRQSLGQGLEFLIYFQGNSAPDKSGLPSDRFSAERTGGSVSTLTIQRTQQEDSAVYLCASSLVPSGETQYFGPGTRLLVL.

This clone was picked up a small number of times. The CDR3 sequence: CASSYQETQYF. The CDR3 region has the DNA TGTGCCAGCAGTTATCAAGAGACCCAGTACTTC. The chain uses TRBV6-6 and TRBJ2-5; D not certain. CDR1 and CDR2 from the germline V gene are MNHNY and SVGAGI (reference sequence). V was shortened by 3 bases and J by 2 bases, with 1 base between the two germline ends. This CDR3 spans 11 amino acids.

A few counts support this clone. Other nucleotide sequences in the sample specify the same CDR3. The gene calls are TRBV5-1 and TRBJ2-6, with unresolved D. The CDR3 covers 14 residues. CDR1 is SGHRS, CDR2 YFSETQ, per germline. The ends were cut back, 2 bases at V and 2 bases at J, with 5 bases in the middle. CDR3 in DNA: TGCGCCAGCAGCTTACGAACTGGGGCCAACGTCCTGACTTTC. Translating it yields CASSLRTGANVLTF.

The chain uses TRBV30 and TRBJ2-1, with D hard to call. Germline V gives CDR1 GTSNPN, CDR2 SVGIG (reference sequence). V was trimmed by 5 bases and J by 0 bases, leaving 8 bases between them. CDR3 length equals 13 residues. The CDR3 coding sequence is TGTGCCTGGGTGGCTGGCTCCTACAATGAGCAGTTCTTC. Translating it yields CAWVAGSYNEQFF.

The rearrangement joins TRBV30 to TRBJ1-4; tentatively, D is TRBD1 (5 bases). Per the germline V gene, CDR1 is GTSNPN and CDR2 is SVGIG (reference sequence). Trimming took 7 bases from V and 12 from J, leaving 15 bases between them. This CDR3 is 11 amino acids long. The DNA of the CDR3 is TGTGCCTTGGGACCTTCTCGTGAACTGTTTTTT. Protein: CALGPSRELFF.

The rearrangement joins TRBV2 to TRBJ1-6; D is possibly TRBD1 (6 bases). V lost 8 bases, J lost 3 bases, and 14 bases lay in between. The CDR3 is made up of 15 amino acids. CDR1 is SNHLY and CDR2 is FYNNEI in the germline V gene. CDR3 residues: CASRRGADYNSPLHF. In nucleotides, the CDR3 is TGTGCCAGCCGGAGGGGGGCGGACTATAATTCACCCCTCCACTTT.

The chain employs TRBV9 and TRBJ2-3, with a possible D match to TRBD2 (6 bases). From germline, CDR1 is SGDLS and CDR2 YYNGEE. V dropped 6 bases and J dropped 5 bases, with 16 bases sitting between them. CDR3 length: 14 residues. As DNA, the CDR3 is TGTGCCAGCACGCCGGCCGGGGGTCAAGATACGCAGTATTTT. This sequence encodes CASTPAGGQDTQYF.

The chain couples TRBV27 to TRBJ2-5; tentatively, D is TRBD1 or TRBD2 (6 bases each). Germline V gives CDR1 MNHEY, CDR2 SMNVEV (reference sequence). V lost 6 bases to trimming and J lost 2 bases, with 16 bases between them. CDR3 length: 15 amino acids. In nucleotides, the CDR3 is TGTGCCAGCAGAAATGGGGGGCGAGTTCAAGAGACCCAGTACTTC. Translation gives CASRNGGRVQETQYF.